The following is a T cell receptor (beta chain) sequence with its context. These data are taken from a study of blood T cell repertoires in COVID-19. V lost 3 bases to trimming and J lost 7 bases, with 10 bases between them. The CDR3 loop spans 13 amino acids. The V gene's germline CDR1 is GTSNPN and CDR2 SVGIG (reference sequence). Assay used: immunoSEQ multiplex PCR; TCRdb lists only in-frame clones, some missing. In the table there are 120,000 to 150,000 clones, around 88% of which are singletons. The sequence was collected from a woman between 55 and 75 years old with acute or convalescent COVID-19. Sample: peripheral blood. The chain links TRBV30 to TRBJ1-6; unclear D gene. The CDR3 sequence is CAWRARPNSPLHF. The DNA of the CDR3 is TGTGCCTGGAGGGCCCGTCCGAATTCACCCCTCCACTTT.